These 4 T cell receptor beta chains originate from one sample sequenced in a study of cytomegalovirus exposure and HLA in healthy donors. The PCR ran on 60 Vbeta and 13 Jbeta primers. TCRdb keeps only in-frame clones here, not all; method: immunoSEQ multiplex PCR. In the table there are about 160,000 clones, less than 90% of which are singletons. Specimen: PBMCs. These receptors all come from a woman between 18 and 30 years old in good health and CMV-seronegative.

V and J are TRBV4-1 and TRBJ2-1, with 9 nucleotides matching TRBD2. The CDR3 is 17 residues long. The germline CDR1 and CDR2 sequences are MGHRA and YSYEKL. With 0 bases clipped from V and 1 base from J, the junction kept 4 bases outside the gene matches. Written as DNA, the CDR3 is TGCGCCAGCAGCCAAGAGGGCGGGGGGGGGTCCTACAATGAGCAGTTCTTC. Translated: CASSQEGGGGSYNEQFF.

The chain employs TRBV4-1 and TRBJ1-3; D ambiguous. Germline lookup yields CDR1 MGHRA and CDR2 YSYEKL. CDR3 size: 16 residues. V was trimmed by 0 bases and J by 0 bases, leaving 9 bases between them. The CDR3 protein is CASSQDEMSSGNTIYF. The DNA for the CDR3 is TGCGCCAGCAGCCAAGATGAGATGAGCTCTGGAAACACCATATATTTT.

This sequence joins TRBV9 and TRBJ2-1, with D unclear. The germline gives CDR1 SGDLS, CDR2 YYNGEE. Deletions cut 2 bases from V and 5 bases from J, with 14 bases between. This CDR3 contains 15 residues. The CDR3, as DNA: TGTGCCAGCAGCGTTGGAGCGCTTAATAACAATGAGCAGTTCTTC. Its protein is CASSVGALNNNEQFF.

This clone was seen a handful of times. V and J are TRBV28 and TRBJ1-3; D is undetermined. Germline values: CDR1 MDHEN, CDR2 SYDVKM. This CDR3 has 16 amino acids. Trimming shortened V by 1 base and J by 0 bases, and 10 bases separated the two germline ends. The CDR3 DNA follows: TGTGCCAGCAGTTTATATAGGGAGGTCTCTGGAAACACCATATATTTT. Protein product: CASSLYREVSGNTIYF.